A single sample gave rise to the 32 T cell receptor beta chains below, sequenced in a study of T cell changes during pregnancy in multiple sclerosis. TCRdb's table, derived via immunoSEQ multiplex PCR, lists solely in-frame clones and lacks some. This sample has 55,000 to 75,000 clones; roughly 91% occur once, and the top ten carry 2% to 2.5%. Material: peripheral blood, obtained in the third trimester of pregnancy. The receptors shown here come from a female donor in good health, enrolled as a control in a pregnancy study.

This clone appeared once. In DNA form, the CDR3 reads TGTGCCAGCAGTAGACAGGGATGGCAGCCCCAGCATTTT. This codes for CASSRQGWQPQHF. The chain recombines TRBV6-1 with TRBJ1-5; 7 bases agree with TRBD1. After removal of 5 bases from V and 7 bases from J, the junction contained 5 bases not matched to a gene. This CDR3 spans 13 amino acids. From germline, CDR1 is MNHNS and CDR2 SASEGT.

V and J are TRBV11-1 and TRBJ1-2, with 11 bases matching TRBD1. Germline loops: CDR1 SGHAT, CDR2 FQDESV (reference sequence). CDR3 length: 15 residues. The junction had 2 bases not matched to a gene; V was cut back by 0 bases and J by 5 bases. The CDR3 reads CASSLAGTGGYGYTF. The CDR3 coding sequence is TGTGCCAGCAGCTTAGCAGGGACAGGGGGATATGGCTACACCTTC.

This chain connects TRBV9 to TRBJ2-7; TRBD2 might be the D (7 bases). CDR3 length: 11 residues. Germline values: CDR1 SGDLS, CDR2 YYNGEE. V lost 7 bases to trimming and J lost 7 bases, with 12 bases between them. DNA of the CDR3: TGTGCCAGCGGGGGGGGCACGGAGCAGTACTTC. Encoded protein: CASGGGTEQYF. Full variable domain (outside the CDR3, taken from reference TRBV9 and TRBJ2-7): DSGVTQTPKHLITATGQRVTLRCSPRSGDLSVYWYQQSLDQGLQFLIQYYNGEERAKGNILERFSAQQFPDLHSELNLSSLELGDSALYFCASGGGTEQYFGPGTRLTVT.

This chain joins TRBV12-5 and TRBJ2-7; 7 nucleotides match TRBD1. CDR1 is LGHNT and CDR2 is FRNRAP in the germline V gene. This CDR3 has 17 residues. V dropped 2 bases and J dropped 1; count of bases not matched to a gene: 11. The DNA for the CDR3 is TGTGCTAGTGGTTTGCTCCCGCGACAGGGTAGGTCCTACGAGCAGTACTTC. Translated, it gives CASGLLPRQGRSYEQYF. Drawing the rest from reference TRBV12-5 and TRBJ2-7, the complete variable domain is DARVTQTPRHKVTEMGQEVTMRCQPILGHNTVFWYRQTMMQGLELLAYFRNRAPLDDSGMPKDRFSAEMPDATLATLKIQPSEPRDSAVYFCASGLLPRQGRSYEQYFGPGTRLTVT.

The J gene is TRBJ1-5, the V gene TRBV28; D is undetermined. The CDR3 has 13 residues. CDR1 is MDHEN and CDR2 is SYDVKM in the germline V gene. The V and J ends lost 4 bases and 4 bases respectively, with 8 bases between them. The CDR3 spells CASSSTVNQPQHF. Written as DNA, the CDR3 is TGTGCCAGCAGTTCCACGGTTAATCAGCCCCAGCATTTT.

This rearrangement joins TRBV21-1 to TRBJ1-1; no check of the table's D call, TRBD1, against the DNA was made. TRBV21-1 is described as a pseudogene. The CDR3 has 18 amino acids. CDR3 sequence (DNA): TGTGCCAGCACCATATATACGACAGGGGCTGACTCAATAACTGAAGCTTTCTTT. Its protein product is CASTIYTTGADSITEAFF.

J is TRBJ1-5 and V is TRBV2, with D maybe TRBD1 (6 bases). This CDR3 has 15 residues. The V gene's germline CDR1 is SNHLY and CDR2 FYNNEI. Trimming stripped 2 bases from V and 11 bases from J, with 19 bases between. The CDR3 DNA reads TGTGCCAGCAGTGAAATCCGGCAGGGTGAGGGGGCCCAGCATTTT. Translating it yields CASSEIRQGEGAQHF. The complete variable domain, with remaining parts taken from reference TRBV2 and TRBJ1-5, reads EPEVTQTPSHQVTQMGQEVILRCVPISNHLYFYWYRQILGQKVEFLVSFYNNEISEKSEIFDDQFSVERPDGSNFTLKIRSTKLEDSAMYFCASSEIRQGEGAQHFGDGTRLSIL.

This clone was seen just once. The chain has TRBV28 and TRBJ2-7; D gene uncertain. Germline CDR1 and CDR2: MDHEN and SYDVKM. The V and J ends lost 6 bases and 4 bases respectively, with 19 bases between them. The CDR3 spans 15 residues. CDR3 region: CASSSLRISWYEQYF. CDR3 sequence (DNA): TGTGCCAGCAGCAGTTTGAGAATTAGCTGGTACGAGCAGTACTTC.

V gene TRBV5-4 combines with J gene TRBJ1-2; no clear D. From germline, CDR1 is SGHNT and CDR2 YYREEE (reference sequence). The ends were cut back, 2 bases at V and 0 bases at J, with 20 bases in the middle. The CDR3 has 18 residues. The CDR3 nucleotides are TGTGCCAGCAGCTTACCGCTAGTAACGGCGAAATCTAACTATGGCTACACCTTC. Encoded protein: CASSLPLVTAKSNYGYTF. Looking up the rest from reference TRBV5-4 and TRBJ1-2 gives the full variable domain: ETGVTQSPTHLIKTRGQQVTLRCSSQSGHNTVSWYQQALGQGPQFIFQYYREEENGRGNFPPRFSGLQFPNYSSELNVNALELDDSALYLCASSLPLVTAKSNYGYTFGSGTRLTVV.

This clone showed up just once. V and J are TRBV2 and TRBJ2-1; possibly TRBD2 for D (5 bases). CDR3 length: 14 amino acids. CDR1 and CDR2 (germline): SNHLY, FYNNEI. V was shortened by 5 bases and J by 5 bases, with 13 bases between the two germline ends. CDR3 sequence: CASSTIPSNNEQFF. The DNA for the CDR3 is TGTGCCAGCAGTACCATACCTAGCAACAATGAGCAGTTCTTC.

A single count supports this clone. In DNA form, the CDR3 reads TGCAGCGTTGAAATGAGCGAGTCTCCCAACACTGAAGCTTTCTTT. Translating gives CSVEMSESPNTEAFF. The rearrangement joins TRBV29-1 to TRBJ1-1; D gene unclear. The CDR3 is 15 residues long. CDR1 and CDR2 (germline): SQVTM, ANQGSEA. Trimming left V 2 bases short and J 2 bases short, with 15 bases between.

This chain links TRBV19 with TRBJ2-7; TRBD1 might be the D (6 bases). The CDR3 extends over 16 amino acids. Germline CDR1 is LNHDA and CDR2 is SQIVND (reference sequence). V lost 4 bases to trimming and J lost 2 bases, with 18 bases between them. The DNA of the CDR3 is TGTGCCAGTAGTACGGGACACTTACTTAACCCCTACGAGCAGTACTTC. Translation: CASSTGHLLNPYEQYF.

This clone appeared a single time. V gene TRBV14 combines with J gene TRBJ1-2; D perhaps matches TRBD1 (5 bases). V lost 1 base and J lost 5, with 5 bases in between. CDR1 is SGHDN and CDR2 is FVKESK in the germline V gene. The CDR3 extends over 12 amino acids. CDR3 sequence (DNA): TGTGCCAGCAGCCAAGCAGGGTATGGCTACACCTTC. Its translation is CASSQAGYGYTF. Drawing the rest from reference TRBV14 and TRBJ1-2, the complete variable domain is EAGVTQFPSHSVIEKGQTVTLRCDPISGHDNLYWYRRVMGKEIKFLLHFVKESKQDESGMPNNRFLAERTGGTYSTLKVQPAELEDSGVYFCASSQAGYGYTFGSGTRLTVV.

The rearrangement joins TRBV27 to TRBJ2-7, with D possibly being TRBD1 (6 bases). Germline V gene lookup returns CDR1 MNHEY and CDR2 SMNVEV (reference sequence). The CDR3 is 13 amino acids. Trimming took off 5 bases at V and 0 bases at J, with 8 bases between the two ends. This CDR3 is CASSGQSSYEQYF. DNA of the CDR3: TGTGCCAGCAGTGGACAGTCCTCCTACGAGCAGTACTTC.

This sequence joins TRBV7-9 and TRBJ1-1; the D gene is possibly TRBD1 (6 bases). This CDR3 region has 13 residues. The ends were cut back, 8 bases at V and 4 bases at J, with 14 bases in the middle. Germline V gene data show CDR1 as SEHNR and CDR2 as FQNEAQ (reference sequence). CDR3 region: CASRGGGGTEAFF. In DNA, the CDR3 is TGTGCCAGCCGCGGAGGGGGGGGCACTGAAGCTTTCTTT.

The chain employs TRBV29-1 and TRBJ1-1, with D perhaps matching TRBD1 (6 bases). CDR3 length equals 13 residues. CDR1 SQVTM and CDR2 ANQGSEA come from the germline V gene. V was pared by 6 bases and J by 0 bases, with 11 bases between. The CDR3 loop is CSVAGTLNTEAFF. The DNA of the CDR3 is TGCAGCGTCGCCGGGACACTGAACACTGAAGCTTTCTTT.

The CDR3 bases are TGTGCCAGCTCACCTTCCGGAGGGGTGGACACTGAAGCTTTCTTT. Translation: CASSPSGGVDTEAFF. The chain joins TRBV18 to TRBJ1-1; D may be TRBD1 (5 bases). Trimming removed 3 bases at V and 3 bases at J, with 14 bases between. CDR3 length equals 15 residues. CDR1 KGHSH and CDR2 LQKENI come from the germline V gene.

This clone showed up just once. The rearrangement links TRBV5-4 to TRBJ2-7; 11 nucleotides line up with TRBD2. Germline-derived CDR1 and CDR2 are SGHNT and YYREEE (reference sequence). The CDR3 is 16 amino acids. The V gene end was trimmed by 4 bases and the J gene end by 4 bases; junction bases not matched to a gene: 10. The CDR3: CASSPGASGRIYEQYF. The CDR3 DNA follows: TGTGCCAGCAGCCCTGGGGCTAGCGGGAGGATATACGAGCAGTACTTC. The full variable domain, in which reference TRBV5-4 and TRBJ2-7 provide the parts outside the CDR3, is ETGVTQSPTHLIKTRGQQVTLRCSSQSGHNTVSWYQQALGQGPQFIFQYYREEENGRGNFPPRFSGLQFPNYSSELNVNALELDDSALYLCASSPGASGRIYEQYFGPGTRLTVT.

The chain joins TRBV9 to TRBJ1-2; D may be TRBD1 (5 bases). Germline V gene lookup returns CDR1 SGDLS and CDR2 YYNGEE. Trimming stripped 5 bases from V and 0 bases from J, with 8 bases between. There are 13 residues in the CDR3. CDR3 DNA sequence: TGTGCCAGCAGTGGGGCCGCTAACTATGGCTACACCTTC. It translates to CASSGAANYGYTF.

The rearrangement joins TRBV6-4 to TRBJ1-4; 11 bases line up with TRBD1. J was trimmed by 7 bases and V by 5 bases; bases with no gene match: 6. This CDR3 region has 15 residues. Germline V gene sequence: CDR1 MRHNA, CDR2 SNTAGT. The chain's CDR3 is CASSRGGTGGEKLFF. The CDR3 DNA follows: TGTGCCAGCAGTAGAGGTGGGACAGGGGGTGAAAAACTGTTTTTT.

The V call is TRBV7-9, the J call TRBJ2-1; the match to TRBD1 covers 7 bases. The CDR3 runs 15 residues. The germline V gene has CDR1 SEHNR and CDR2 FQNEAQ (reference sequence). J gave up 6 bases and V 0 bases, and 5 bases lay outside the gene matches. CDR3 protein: CASSLATGYVNEQFF. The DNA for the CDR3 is TGTGCCAGCAGCTTAGCGACAGGGTATGTCAATGAGCAGTTCTTC.

The CDR3 spells CASSIDRGTEQFF. The CDR3 region has the DNA TGTGCCAGCAGCATTGACAGGGGAACTGAGCAGTTCTTC. The chain joins TRBV28 to TRBJ2-1, with 8 bases fitting TRBD1. The CDR3 extends over 13 amino acids. Germline CDR1 reads MDHEN; CDR2 reads SYDVKM. V trimming: 6 bases; J trimming: 9 bases; junction bases outside the gene matches: 7.

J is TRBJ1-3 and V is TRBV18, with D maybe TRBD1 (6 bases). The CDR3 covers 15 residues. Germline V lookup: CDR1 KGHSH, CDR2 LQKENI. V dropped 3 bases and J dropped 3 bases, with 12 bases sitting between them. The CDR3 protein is CASSPGGGIGNTIYF. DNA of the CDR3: TGTGCCAGCTCACCCGGCGGGGGCATTGGAAACACCATATATTTT. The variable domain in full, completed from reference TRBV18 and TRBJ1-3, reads NAGVMQNPRHLVRRRGQEARLRCSPMKGHSHVYWYRQLPEEGLKFMVYLQKENIIDESGMPKERFSAEFPKEGPSILRIQQVVRGDSAAYFCASSPGGGIGNTIYFGEGSWLTVV.

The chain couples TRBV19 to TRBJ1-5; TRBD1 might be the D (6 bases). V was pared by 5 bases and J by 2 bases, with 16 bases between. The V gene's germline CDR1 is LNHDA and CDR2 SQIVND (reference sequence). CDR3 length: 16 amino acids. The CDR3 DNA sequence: TGTGCCAGTAGTGGCAGGGGACCCGGGGGCAATCAGCCCCAGCATTTT. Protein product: CASSGRGPGGNQPQHF.

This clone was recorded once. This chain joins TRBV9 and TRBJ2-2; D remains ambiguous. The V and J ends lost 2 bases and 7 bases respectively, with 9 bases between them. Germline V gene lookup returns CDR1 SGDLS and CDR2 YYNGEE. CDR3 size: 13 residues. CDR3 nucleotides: TGTGCCAGCAGCGTTTATCCGGGCGGGGAGCTGTTTTTT. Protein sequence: CASSVYPGGELFF.

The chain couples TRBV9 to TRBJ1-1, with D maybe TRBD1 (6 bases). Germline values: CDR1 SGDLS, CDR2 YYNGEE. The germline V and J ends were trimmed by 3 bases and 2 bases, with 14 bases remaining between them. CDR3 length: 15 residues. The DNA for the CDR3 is TGTGCCAGCAGCGAATTTAAGACAGGTAACACTGAAGCTTTCTTT. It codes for CASSEFKTGNTEAFF. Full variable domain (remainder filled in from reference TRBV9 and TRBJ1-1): DSGVTQTPKHLITATGQRVTLRCSPRSGDLSVYWYQQSLDQGLQFLIQYYNGEERAKGNILERFSAQQFPDLHSELNLSSLELGDSALYFCASSEFKTGNTEAFFGQGTRLTVV.

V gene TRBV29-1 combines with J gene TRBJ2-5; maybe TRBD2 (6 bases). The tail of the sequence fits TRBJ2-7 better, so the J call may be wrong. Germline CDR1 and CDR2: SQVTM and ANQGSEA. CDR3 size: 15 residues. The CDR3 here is CSVEAAGLGLNEQYF. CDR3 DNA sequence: TGCAGCGTTGAAGCCGCGGGACTGGGGCTCAACGAGCAGTACTTC.

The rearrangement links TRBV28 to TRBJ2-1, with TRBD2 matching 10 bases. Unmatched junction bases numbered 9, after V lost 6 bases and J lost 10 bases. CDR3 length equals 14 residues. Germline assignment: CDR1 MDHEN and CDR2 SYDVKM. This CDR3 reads CASRTAGGPLEQFF. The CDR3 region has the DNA TGTGCCAGCAGAACAGCGGGAGGGCCATTGGAGCAGTTCTTC.

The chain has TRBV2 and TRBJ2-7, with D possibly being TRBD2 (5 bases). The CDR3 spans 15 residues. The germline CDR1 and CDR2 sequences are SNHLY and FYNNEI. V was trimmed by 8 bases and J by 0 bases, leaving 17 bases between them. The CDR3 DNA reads TGTGCCAGCCAAGAACCCGGACTTCCCTCCTACGAGCAGTACTTC. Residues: CASQEPGLPSYEQYF.

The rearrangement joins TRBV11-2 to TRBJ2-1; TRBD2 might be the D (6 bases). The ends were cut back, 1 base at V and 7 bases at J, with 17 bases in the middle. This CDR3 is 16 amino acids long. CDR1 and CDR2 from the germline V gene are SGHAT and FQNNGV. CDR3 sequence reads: CASSLVPSGVLNEQFF. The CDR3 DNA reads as TGTGCCAGCAGCTTAGTACCCTCGGGGGTATTGAATGAGCAGTTCTTC.

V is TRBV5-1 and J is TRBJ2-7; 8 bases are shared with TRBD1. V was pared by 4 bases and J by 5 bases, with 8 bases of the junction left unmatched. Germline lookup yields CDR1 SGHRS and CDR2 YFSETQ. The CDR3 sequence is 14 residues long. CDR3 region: CASSADRVRNEQYF. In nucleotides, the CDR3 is TGCGCCAGCAGCGCGGACAGGGTCAGGAACGAGCAGTACTTC.

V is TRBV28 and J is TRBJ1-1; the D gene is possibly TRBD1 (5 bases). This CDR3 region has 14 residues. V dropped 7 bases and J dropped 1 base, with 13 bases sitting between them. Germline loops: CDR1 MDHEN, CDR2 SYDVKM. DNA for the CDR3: TGTGCCAGCACGTCGGGCGGGGGGAACACTGAAGCTTTCTTT. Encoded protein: CASTSGGGNTEAFF. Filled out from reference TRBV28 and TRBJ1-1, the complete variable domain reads DVKVTQSSRYLVKRTGEKVFLECVQDMDHENMFWYRQDPGLGLRLIYFSYDVKMKEKGDIPEGYSVSREKKERFSLILESASTNQTSMYLCASTSGGGNTEAFFGQGTRLTVV.